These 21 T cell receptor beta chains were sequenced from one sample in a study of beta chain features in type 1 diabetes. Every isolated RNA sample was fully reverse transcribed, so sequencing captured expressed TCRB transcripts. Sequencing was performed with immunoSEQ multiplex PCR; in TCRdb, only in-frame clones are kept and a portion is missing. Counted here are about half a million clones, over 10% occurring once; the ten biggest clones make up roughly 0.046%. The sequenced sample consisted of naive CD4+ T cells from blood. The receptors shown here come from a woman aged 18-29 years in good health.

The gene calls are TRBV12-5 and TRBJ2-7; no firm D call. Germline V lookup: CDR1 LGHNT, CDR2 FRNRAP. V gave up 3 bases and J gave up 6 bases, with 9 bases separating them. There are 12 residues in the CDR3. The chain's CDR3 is CASGLLRREQYF. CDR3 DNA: TGTGCTAGTGGTTTACTCCGCCGCGAGCAGTACTTC.

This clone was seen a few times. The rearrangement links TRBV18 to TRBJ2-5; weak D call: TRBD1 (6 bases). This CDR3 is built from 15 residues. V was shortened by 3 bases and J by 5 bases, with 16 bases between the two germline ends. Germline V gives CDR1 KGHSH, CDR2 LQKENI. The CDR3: CASSPRQDARETQYF. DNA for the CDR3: TGTGCCAGCTCACCTCGACAGGATGCTCGGGAGACCCAGTACTTC.

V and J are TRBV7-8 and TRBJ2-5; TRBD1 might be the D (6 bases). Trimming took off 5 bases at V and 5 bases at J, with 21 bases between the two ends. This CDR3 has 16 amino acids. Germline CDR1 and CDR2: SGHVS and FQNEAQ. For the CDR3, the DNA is TGTGCCAGCAGCACCAGAGCAGGGGTATTGGGCGAGACCCAGTACTTC. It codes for CASSTRAGVLGETQYF.

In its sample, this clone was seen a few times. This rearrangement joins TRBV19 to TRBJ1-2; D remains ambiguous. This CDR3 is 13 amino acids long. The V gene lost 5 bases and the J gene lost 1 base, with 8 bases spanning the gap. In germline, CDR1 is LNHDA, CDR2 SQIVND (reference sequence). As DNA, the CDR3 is TGTGCCAGTAGTCCCCGGGATAACTATGGCTACACCTTC. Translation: CASSPRDNYGYTF.

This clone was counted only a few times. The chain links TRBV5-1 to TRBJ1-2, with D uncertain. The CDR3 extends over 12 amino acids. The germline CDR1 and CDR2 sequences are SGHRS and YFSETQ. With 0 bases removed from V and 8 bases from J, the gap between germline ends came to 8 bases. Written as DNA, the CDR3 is TGCGCCAGCAGCTTGGACGGGAGGGGCTACACCTTC. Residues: CASSLDGRGYTF.

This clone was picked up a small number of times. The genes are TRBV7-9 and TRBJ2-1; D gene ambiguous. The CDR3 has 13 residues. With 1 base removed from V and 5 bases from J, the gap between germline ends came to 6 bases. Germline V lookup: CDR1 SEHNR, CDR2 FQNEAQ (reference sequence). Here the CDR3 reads CASSLEANNEQFF. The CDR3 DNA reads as TGTGCCAGCAGCTTAGAGGCGAACAATGAGCAGTTCTTC.

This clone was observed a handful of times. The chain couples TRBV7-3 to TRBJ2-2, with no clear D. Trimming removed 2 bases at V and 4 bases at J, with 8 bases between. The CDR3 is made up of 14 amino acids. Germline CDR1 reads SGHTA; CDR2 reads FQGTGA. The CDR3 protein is CASSLRPGTGELFF. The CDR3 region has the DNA TGTGCCAGCAGCTTACGCCCGGGCACCGGGGAGCTGTTTTTT.

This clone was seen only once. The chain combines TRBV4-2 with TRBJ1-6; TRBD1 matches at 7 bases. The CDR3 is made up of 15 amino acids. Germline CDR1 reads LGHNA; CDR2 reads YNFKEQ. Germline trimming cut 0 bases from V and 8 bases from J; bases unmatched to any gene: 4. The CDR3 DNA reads TGTGCCAGCAGCCAAGAGGTAGGGGGCGATTCACCCCTCCACTTT. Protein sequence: CASSQEVGGDSPLHF.

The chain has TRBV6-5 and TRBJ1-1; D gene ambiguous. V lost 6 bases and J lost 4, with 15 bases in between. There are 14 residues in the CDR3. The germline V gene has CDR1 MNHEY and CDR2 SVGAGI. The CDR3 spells CASRVIGYLTEAFF. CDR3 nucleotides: TGTGCCAGCAGGGTAATCGGCTACCTCACTGAAGCTTTCTTT.

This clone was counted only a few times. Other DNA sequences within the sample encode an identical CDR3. The CDR3, as DNA: TGCAGCGTTGACCCGGGGGTAGATACGCAGTATTTT. This translates into CSVDPGVDTQYF. This chain joins TRBV29-1 and TRBJ2-3; D possibly corresponds to TRBD2 (6 bases). V was shortened by 3 bases and J by 5 bases, with 9 bases between the two germline ends. Germline CDR1 reads SQVTM; CDR2 reads ANQGSEA. CDR3 size: 12 residues.

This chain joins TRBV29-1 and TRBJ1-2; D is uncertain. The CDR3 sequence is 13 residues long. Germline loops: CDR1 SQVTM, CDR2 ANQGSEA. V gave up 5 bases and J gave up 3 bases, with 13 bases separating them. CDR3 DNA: TGCAGCGTTCTTCTCGGAGTGGACTATGGCTACACCTTC. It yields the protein CSVLLGVDYGYTF.

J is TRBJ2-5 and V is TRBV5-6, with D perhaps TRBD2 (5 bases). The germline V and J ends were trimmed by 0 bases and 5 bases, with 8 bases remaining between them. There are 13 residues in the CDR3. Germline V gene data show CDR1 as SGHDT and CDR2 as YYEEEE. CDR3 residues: CASSLDRRETQYF. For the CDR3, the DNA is TGTGCCAGCAGCTTGGATCGGAGGGAGACCCAGTACTTC.

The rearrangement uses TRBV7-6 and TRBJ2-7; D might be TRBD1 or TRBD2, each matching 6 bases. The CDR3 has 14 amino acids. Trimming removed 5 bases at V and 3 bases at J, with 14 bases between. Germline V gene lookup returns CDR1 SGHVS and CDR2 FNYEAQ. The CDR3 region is CASSIKGGVYEQYF. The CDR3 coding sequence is TGTGCCAGCAGCATAAAGGGGGGAGTCTACGAGCAGTACTTC.

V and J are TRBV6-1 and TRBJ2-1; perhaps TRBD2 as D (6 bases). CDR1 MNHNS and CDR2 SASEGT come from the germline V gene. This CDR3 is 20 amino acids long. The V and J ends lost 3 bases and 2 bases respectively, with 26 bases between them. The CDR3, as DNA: TGTGCCAGCAGTGATAGGCCACTGGGACTGTCCTGGGTGGCCTACAATGAGCAGTTCTTC. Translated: CASSDRPLGLSWVAYNEQFF.

CDR3 residues: CAWNRYSNQPQHF. DNA of the CDR3: TGTGCCTGGAACAGATATAGCAATCAGCCCCAGCATTTT. The rearrangement uses TRBV30 and TRBJ1-5; no reliable D call. Trimming left V 4 bases short and J 0 bases short, with 7 bases between. From germline, CDR1 is GTSNPN and CDR2 SVGIG (reference sequence). This CDR3 spans 13 amino acids. Together with reference TRBV30 and TRBJ1-5, the CDR3 gives the full variable domain: SQTIHQWPATLVQPVGSPLSLECTVEGTSNPNLYWYRQAAGRGLQLLFYSVGIGQISSEVPQNLSASRPQDRQFILSSKKLLLSDSGFYLCAWNRYSNQPQHFGDGTRLSIL.

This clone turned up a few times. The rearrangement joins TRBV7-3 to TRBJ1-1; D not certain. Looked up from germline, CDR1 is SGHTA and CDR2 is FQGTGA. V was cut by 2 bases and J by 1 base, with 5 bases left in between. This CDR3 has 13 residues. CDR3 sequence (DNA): TGTGCCAGCAGCTTACACCAGAACACTGAAGCTTTCTTT. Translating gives CASSLHQNTEAFF.

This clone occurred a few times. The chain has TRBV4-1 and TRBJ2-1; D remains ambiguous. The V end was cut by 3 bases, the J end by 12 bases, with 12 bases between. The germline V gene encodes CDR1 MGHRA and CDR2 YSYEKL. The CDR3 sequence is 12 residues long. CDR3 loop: CASSHPSGRQFF. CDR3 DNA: TGCGCCAGCAGCCACCCTTCGGGTAGGCAGTTCTTC.

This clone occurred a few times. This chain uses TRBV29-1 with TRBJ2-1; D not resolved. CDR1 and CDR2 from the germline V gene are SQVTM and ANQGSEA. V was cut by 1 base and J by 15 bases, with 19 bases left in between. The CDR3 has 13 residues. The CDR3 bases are TGCAGCGTTGAAGTCTCGACAACCGGCTGGCGGTTCTTC. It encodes CSVEVSTTGWRFF.

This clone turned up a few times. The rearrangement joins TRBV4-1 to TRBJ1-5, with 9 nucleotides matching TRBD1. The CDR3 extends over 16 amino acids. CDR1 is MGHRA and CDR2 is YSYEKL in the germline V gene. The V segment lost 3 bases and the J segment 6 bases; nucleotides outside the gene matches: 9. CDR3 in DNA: TGCGCCAGCAGCCATCTCGTAACAGGGGGCGGTCAGCCCCAGCATTTT. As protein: CASSHLVTGGGQPQHF.

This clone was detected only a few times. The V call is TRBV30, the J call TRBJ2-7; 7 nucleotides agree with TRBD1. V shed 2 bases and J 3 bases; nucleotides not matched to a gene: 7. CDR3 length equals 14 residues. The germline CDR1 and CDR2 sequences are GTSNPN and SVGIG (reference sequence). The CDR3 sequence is CAWSPKGAFYEQYF. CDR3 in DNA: TGTGCCTGGAGTCCCAAGGGGGCCTTCTACGAGCAGTACTTC.

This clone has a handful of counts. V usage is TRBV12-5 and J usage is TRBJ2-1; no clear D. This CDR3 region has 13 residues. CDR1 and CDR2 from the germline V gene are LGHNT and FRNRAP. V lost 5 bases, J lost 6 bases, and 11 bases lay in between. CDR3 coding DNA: TGTGCTAGTGGTCCGCCGGACCGCAATGAGCAGTTCTTC. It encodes CASGPPDRNEQFF.